This T cell receptor beta chain was identified in a study of T-cell memory formation after mild COVID-19. Study-wide background: The TCR clusters were mostly specific to one donor. General study results and limits: Pre-infection memory already had some responding clones, implying cross-reactive memory joined.

The V gene's germline CDR1 is DFQATT and CDR2 SNEGSKA (reference sequence). The ends were cut back, 5 bases at V and 4 bases at J, with 23 bases in the middle. CDR3 length equals 16 residues. Using its own MiXCR run on the 5' RACE reads, TCRdb lists one record per CDR3 protein. The profile shows roughly 600,000 distinct CDR3 sequences, roughly 18% of them singletons. Concerning this clonotype itself: Its antigen is not identified.

The chain links TRBV20-1 to TRBJ1-1; perhaps TRBD1 as D (6 bases). The sequence came from an adult woman who had mild COVID-19 (a few samples of this study predate the infection). Cell type and time point are not known. The sample comprised PBMCs or a T cell subset sorted from them (not recorded which). CDR3 nucleotides: TGCAGTGCTGAGGGAAGAGTAGGGGAGGGGGGCACTGAAGCTTTCTTT. Its translation is CSAEGRVGEGGTEAFF.